The 15 T cell receptor beta chains given below trace back to one sample, sequenced in a study of CD8+CD57+ T cells in acquired aplastic anemia. Genomic DNA, the template, was used for profiling of the TCR beta VDJ and CDR3. Each CDR3 protein is one row after TCRdb ran MiXCR on the reads. The sample lists around 200,000 distinct CDR3 sequences, 48% occurring once. Only patients with CD8+CD57+ cell expansion on flow cytometry were chosen for sequencing. What was sequenced was sorted CD4+, CD8+, or CD8+CD57+ T cells (not recorded which) from PBMCs. The receptors derive from a human donor with aplastic anemia.

The chain carries TRBV2 and TRBJ1-5; 7 bases are a match to TRBD1. The CDR3 sequence is 17 residues long. After removal of 5 bases from V and 0 bases from J, the junction contained 10 bases not matched to a gene. Germline CDR1 reads SNHLY; CDR2 reads FYNNEI. As DNA, the CDR3 is TGTGCCAGCAGTAACTCGACAGGGTTCTATAGCAATCAGCCCCAGCATTTT. This translates into CASSNSTGFYSNQPQHF.

This clonotype was seen at least ten times. The chain carries TRBV5-8 and TRBJ2-3; 7 nucleotides agree with TRBD1. Unmatched junction bases numbered 4, after V lost 4 bases and J lost 2 bases. CDR3 length: 14 amino acids. Germline V gives CDR1 SGHTS, CDR2 YDEGEE. The CDR3 bases are TGTGCCAGCAGCGTCGGACAGGACACAGATACGCAGTATTTT. Its translation: CASSVGQDTDTQYF.

This clonotype was detected many times. The V and J genes are TRBV27 and TRBJ2-3; 7 bases align to TRBD1. J was trimmed by 4 bases and V by 3 bases; bases with no gene match: 4. The CDR3 length is 14 residues. Germline V CDR1 and CDR2: MNHEY, SMNVEV (reference sequence). CDR3 DNA sequence: TGTGCCAGCAGTTTCCCGGGACAGCCAGATACGCAGTATTTT. This translates into CASSFPGQPDTQYF.

This clonotype was seen ten or more times. The chain is built from TRBV7-2 and TRBJ1-1; TRBD1 aligns across 7 bases. CDR3 length equals 14 residues. Germline trimming cut 1 base from V and 7 bases from J; bases unmatched to any gene: 6. CDR1 and CDR2 (germline): SGHTA, FQGNSA. CDR3 protein: CASSLVRGGDEAFF. The CDR3 bases are TGTGCCAGCAGCTTAGTCAGGGGGGGAGATGAAGCTTTCTTT.

The chain couples TRBV10-3 to TRBJ2-3; TRBD2 agrees at 14 bases. The CDR3 is 16 amino acids. The V gene end was trimmed by 6 bases and the J gene end by 4 bases; junction bases not matched to a gene: 6. Germline values: CDR1 ENHRY, CDR2 SYGVKD. The CDR3 nucleotides read TGTGCCATCAGGCCGGGGACTAGCGGGAGATCAGATACGCAGTATTTT. Encoded protein: CAIRPGTSGRSDTQYF.

The V and J genes are TRBV25-1 and TRBJ1-4; D may be TRBD1 (6 bases). The V end lost 4 bases, the J end lost 10 bases, and 22 bases lay between the germline ends. Germline loops: CDR1 MGHDK, CDR2 SYGVNS. The length of the CDR3 is 16 residues. CDR3 nucleotides: TGTGCCAGCAGTGGAACAGGGACCGTCGCGCTCCGAAAACTGTTTTTT. Translation: CASSGTGTVALRKLFF.

This clonotype was counted ten times or more. The V gene is TRBV19, the J gene TRBJ2-7; D is ambiguous. The CDR3 sequence is 15 residues long. Per the germline V gene, CDR1 is LNHDA and CDR2 is SQIVND (reference sequence). V was clipped by 3 bases and J by 1 base, with 13 bases between them. This CDR3 is CASSISSQPSYEQYF. Here the CDR3 DNA reads TGTGCCAGTAGTATCTCAAGTCAACCTTCCTACGAGCAGTACTTC.

As concerns this clonotype: This may be a read error, as it is one base from a much larger clone. This chain links TRBV7-2 with TRBJ2-5, with TRBD2 as a possible D gene (7 bases). The V gene's germline CDR1 is SGHTA and CDR2 FQGNSA. Trimming took 5 bases from V and 3 from J, leaving 13 bases between them. The CDR3 totals 14 residues. In nucleotides, the CDR3 is TGTGCCAGCAGCCCACGGGGGGCGGAAGAGACCCAGTACTTC. It is translated as CASSPRGAEETQYF.

This clonotype was seen repeatedly, ten times or more. The chain combines TRBV20-1 with TRBJ2-7, with unresolved D. V was cut by 3 bases and J by 2 bases, with 11 bases left in between. Per the germline V gene, CDR1 is DFQATT and CDR2 is SNEGSKA (reference sequence). The CDR3 loop spans 13 amino acids. CDR3: CSARETGPYEQYF. The CDR3 DNA sequence: TGCAGTGCTAGGGAGACCGGGCCCTACGAGCAGTACTTC.

V is TRBV25-1 and J is TRBJ1-1; TRBD1 is a possible D gene (5 bases). V shed 6 bases and J shed 0 bases, with 11 bases lying between them. The CDR3 extends over 14 amino acids. Germline CDR1 reads MGHDK; CDR2 reads SYGVNS. The CDR3: CASRIGTVNTEAFF. The CDR3, as DNA: TGTGCCAGCAGGATAGGGACGGTGAACACTGAAGCTTTCTTT.

The V and J genes are TRBV7-2 and TRBJ2-5; the D gene is possibly TRBD1 (6 bases). Trimming shortened V by 3 bases and J by 5 bases, and 10 bases separated the two germline ends. The germline V gene encodes CDR1 SGHTA and CDR2 FQGNSA. The CDR3 totals 13 residues. CDR3 loop: CASSFRTVETQYF. The CDR3 DNA follows: TGTGCCAGCAGCTTCCGGACAGTCGAGACCCAGTACTTC.

This clonotype was counted many times. The V and J genes are TRBV25-1 and TRBJ2-2; 7 bases align to TRBD2. The trim removed 7 bases at V and 4 bases at J, leaving 6 bases unmatched. The CDR3 totals 14 residues. Germline-derived CDR1 and CDR2 are MGHDK and SYGVNS. This chain's CDR3 is CASTWGGGTGELFF. In nucleotides, the CDR3 is TGTGCCAGCACGTGGGGGGGGGGCACCGGGGAGCTGTTTTTT.

This chain uses TRBV5-4 with TRBJ2-7; TRBD2 agrees at 7 bases. Germline CDR1 reads SGHNT; CDR2 reads YYREEE (reference sequence). With V trimmed by 4 bases and J by 4 bases, 5 bases remained unmatched. The CDR3 is 13 amino acids. CDR3 sequence reads: CASSPGREYEQYF. For the CDR3, the DNA is TGTGCCAGCAGCCCTGGGAGGGAGTACGAGCAGTACTTC.

The V gene is TRBV5-1, the J gene TRBJ2-1; D not resolved. The CDR3 contains 14 residues. The germline V gene encodes CDR1 SGHRS and CDR2 YFSETQ. Trimming took off 5 bases at V and 11 bases at J, with 20 bases between the two ends. DNA of the CDR3: TGCGCCAGCAGAGACCGGGCCATGTACAGTCAGCAGTTCTTC. It codes for CASRDRAMYSQQFF.

In this sample, this clonotype turned up a few times. The J gene is TRBJ2-1, the V gene TRBV7-8; D call uncertain. Germline-derived CDR1 and CDR2 are SGHVS and FQNEAQ. The CDR3 length is 15 residues. The V gene lost 6 bases and the J gene lost 0 bases, with 12 bases spanning the gap. The CDR3 spells CASRRTRSSYNEQFF. CDR3 sequence (DNA): TGTGCCAGCAGACGGACGCGCAGCTCCTACAATGAGCAGTTCTTC.